These 32 T cell receptor beta chains originate from one sample sequenced in a study of shared clonotypes between healthy human individuals. Data came from immunoSEQ multiplex PCR; TCRdb stores just in-frame clones and leaves some out. The profile covers some 580,000 clones, with about 96% appearing a single time and around 0.058% taken by the ten largest. Source material: naive CD4+ T cells sorted from blood. Subset indicated: CD45RA+ positively selected. These receptors originate from a woman aged 25 to 45 in good health.

The rearrangement joins TRBV23-1 to TRBJ2-5; TRBD2 matches at 9 bases. TRBV23-1 is sorted into the ORF group, with uncertain function. V shed 7 bases and J 5 bases; nucleotides not matched to a gene: 11. The CDR3 loop spans 15 amino acids. DNA for the CDR3: TGCGCCAGCACCTTTAGCGGGAGAAGCTTGGAGACCCAGTACTTC. Amino acids: CASTFSGRSLETQYF.

This clone was counted once. The chain recombines TRBV11-2 with TRBJ1-3; 9 bases are shared with TRBD1. V lost 4 bases to trimming and J lost 0 bases; unmatched junction nucleotides: 10. Germline values: CDR1 SGHAT, CDR2 FQNNGV. The length of the CDR3 is 18 residues. This CDR3 is CASSYRTLDRGSGNTIYF. DNA for the CDR3: TGTGCCAGCAGCTACCGTACCCTGGACAGGGGCTCTGGAAACACCATATATTTT.

The chain carries TRBV6-1 and TRBJ1-2; 8 bases align to TRBD1. V was clipped by 6 bases and J by 1 base; unmatched bases: 4. CDR1 is MNHNS, CDR2 SASEGT, per germline. The CDR3 consists of 14 residues. Here the CDR3 DNA reads TGTGCCAGCAGCGGGACAGGTGATAACTATGGCTACACCTTC. Translated: CASSGTGDNYGYTF.

This clone was picked up one time. V and J are TRBV19 and TRBJ1-2; no reliable D call. The germline V and J ends were trimmed by 5 bases and 4 bases, with 17 bases remaining between them. From germline, CDR1 is LNHDA and CDR2 SQIVND (reference sequence). The CDR3 is made up of 15 amino acids. The DNA for the CDR3 is TGTGCCAGTAGTCTTGTCGGCGAGGGAGGCTATGGCTACACCTTC. This sequence encodes CASSLVGEGGYGYTF.

The chain recombines TRBV30 with TRBJ1-1, with TRBD1 as a possible D gene (5 bases). The V end was cut by 4 bases, the J end by 1 base, with 13 bases between. Germline values: CDR1 GTSNPN, CDR2 SVGIG (reference sequence). The CDR3 contains 14 residues. The CDR3 sequence: CAWNRGDPNTEAFF. As DNA, the CDR3 is TGTGCCTGGAACCGAGGGGACCCGAACACTGAAGCTTTCTTT.

V is TRBV11-2 and J is TRBJ2-7; D remains unclear. The V end was cut by 5 bases, the J end by 6 bases, with 8 bases between. The CDR3 runs to 11 residues. CDR1 is SGHAT and CDR2 is FQNNGV in the germline V gene. CDR3 residues: CASSLGFEQYF. The CDR3 DNA sequence: TGTGCCAGCAGCCTAGGCTTCGAGCAGTACTTC.

V usage is TRBV4-1 and J usage is TRBJ2-1, with D hard to call. The V end lost 0 bases, the J end lost 0 bases, and 12 bases lay between the germline ends. Germline lookup yields CDR1 MGHRA and CDR2 YSYEKL. The CDR3 runs to 17 residues. CDR3 residues: CASSQDTTSSSYNEQFF. The DNA for the CDR3 is TGCGCCAGCAGCCAAGATACGACTTCGAGCTCCTACAATGAGCAGTTCTTC.

V is TRBV7-7 and J is TRBJ2-1, with D hard to call. The CDR3 is 13 amino acids. Germline loops: CDR1 SSHAT, CDR2 FNYEAQ (reference sequence). V lost 3 bases and J lost 8, with 11 bases in between. CDR3 loop: CASSFQTGDEQFF. CDR3 in DNA: TGTGCCAGCAGCTTTCAGACCGGCGATGAGCAGTTCTTC.

The chain couples TRBV11-2 to TRBJ2-5; 13 bases map to TRBD2. CDR1 SGHAT and CDR2 FQNNGV come from the germline V gene. The J segment lost 2 bases and the V segment lost 5 bases, leaving 11 bases of the junction unmatched. CDR3 size: 18 residues. CDR3: CASSHLRGTSGDQETQYF. Here the CDR3 DNA reads TGTGCCAGCAGCCATCTCAGGGGGACTAGCGGGGATCAAGAGACCCAGTACTTC.

The chain joins TRBV28 to TRBJ2-7; the D gene could be TRBD1 or TRBD2 (5 bases each). The CDR3 length is 17 residues. Trimming took off 5 bases at V and 0 bases at J, with 20 bases between the two ends. Germline V gene data show CDR1 as MDHEN and CDR2 as SYDVKM. The chain's CDR3 is CASSDRPYRRTSYEQYF. The CDR3 DNA is TGTGCCAGCAGTGATCGACCTTACAGGAGGACCTCCTACGAGCAGTACTTC.

The rearrangement uses TRBV7-2 and TRBJ2-7, with 8 bases lining up with TRBD2. The CDR3 covers 15 residues. CDR1 is SGHTA and CDR2 is FQGNSA in the germline V gene. Trimming took 5 bases from V and 3 from J; bases not matched to a gene: 9. This CDR3 reads CASSLSLAVYYEQYF. For the CDR3, the DNA is TGTGCCAGCAGCCTATCACTAGCGGTATACTACGAGCAGTACTTC. Together with reference TRBV7-2 and TRBJ2-7, the CDR3 gives the full variable domain: GAGVSQSPSNKVTEKGKDVELRCDPISGHTALYWYRQSLGQGLEFLIYFQGNSAPDKSGLPSDRFSAERTGGSVSTLTIQRTQQEDSAVYLCASSLSLAVYYEQYFGPGTRLTVT.

V usage is TRBV28 and J usage is TRBJ1-1, with 7 bases fitting TRBD1. The CDR3 consists of 16 residues. V gave up 2 bases and J gave up 3 bases; unmatched junction bases: 9. Germline lookup yields CDR1 MDHEN and CDR2 SYDVKM. The CDR3 loop is CASSLDHFTGDTEAFF. In DNA, the CDR3 is TGTGCCAGCAGTTTAGACCACTTTACAGGGGACACTGAAGCTTTCTTT.

This clone has a single count. The chain combines TRBV6-4 with TRBJ2-7; D is perhaps TRBD1 (6 bases). There are 15 residues in the CDR3. With 5 bases removed from V and 2 bases from J, the gap between germline ends came to 16 bases. Germline V lookup: CDR1 MRHNA, CDR2 SNTAGT. CDR3 loop: CASSPFHTGPYEQYF. CDR3 nucleotides: TGTGCCAGCAGTCCATTTCATACAGGGCCCTACGAGCAGTACTTC.

As DNA, the CDR3 is TGTGCCAGCAGCGTTACTAGCAGAACCTACAATGAGCAGTTCTTC. It specifies CASSVTSRTYNEQFF. The V call is TRBV9, the J call TRBJ2-1, with a possible D match to TRBD2 (6 bases). The germline V gene has CDR1 SGDLS and CDR2 YYNGEE. The CDR3 has 15 residues. The ends were cut back, 2 bases at V and 2 bases at J, with 11 bases in the middle.

CDR3 residues: CASSLDYSLYNEQFF. Here the CDR3 DNA reads TGCGCCAGCAGCTTGGACTACTCCCTCTACAATGAGCAGTTCTTC. V gene TRBV5-1 combines with J gene TRBJ2-1; D unresolved. CDR3 length: 15 amino acids. V was clipped by 0 bases and J by 3 bases, with 10 bases between them. Germline V gene sequence: CDR1 SGHRS, CDR2 YFSETQ.

This clone occurred once. The chain has TRBV28 and TRBJ2-2; TRBD2 matches 7 bases. J was trimmed by 6 bases and V by 4 bases; bases with no gene match: 8. The CDR3 is 15 amino acids. The germline V gene has CDR1 MDHEN and CDR2 SYDVKM. The CDR3: CASSYAGEGSGELFF. In DNA, the CDR3 is TGTGCCAGCAGTTACGCGGGAGAAGGGTCCGGGGAGCTGTTTTTT.

The chain carries TRBV27 and TRBJ1-3; 8 nucleotides agree with TRBD1. The CDR3 has 18 residues. Trimming took 6 bases from V and 0 from J; bases not matched to a gene: 13. Per the germline V gene, CDR1 is MNHEY and CDR2 is SMNVEV (reference sequence). CDR3 in amino acids: CASRPAGTGIISGNTIYF. CDR3 DNA sequence: TGTGCCAGCAGACCGGCCGGGACAGGCATCATCTCTGGAAACACCATATATTTT.

V usage is TRBV6-6 and J usage is TRBJ2-1; D perhaps matches TRBD2 (6 bases). V gave up 6 bases and J gave up 6 bases, with 12 bases separating them. This CDR3 region has 13 residues. Germline V gene lookup returns CDR1 MNHNY and CDR2 SVGAGI (reference sequence). The CDR3 loop is CASSNGGPNEQFF. CDR3 DNA: TGTGCCAGCAGCAACGGGGGTCCCAATGAGCAGTTCTTC.

This rearrangement joins TRBV5-8 to TRBJ2-1; TRBD2 might be the D (5 bases). Trimming removed 0 bases from V and 3 bases from J, with 13 bases in between. The germline V gene encodes CDR1 SGHTS and CDR2 YDEGEE. This CDR3 is 16 amino acids long. In DNA, the CDR3 is TGTGCCAGCAGCTTGGCCCTTCTAAGCGGCTACAATGAGCAGTTCTTC. Its translation is CASSLALLSGYNEQFF.

The chain uses TRBV27 and TRBJ2-7; 10 positions agree with TRBD2. This CDR3 spans 19 amino acids. The V and J ends lost 8 bases and 1 base, in that order; junction bases with no gene match: 20. The germline V gene encodes CDR1 MNHEY and CDR2 SMNVEV (reference sequence). This CDR3 is CASGRTRWGLAGESYEQYF. CDR3 coding DNA: TGTGCCAGCGGAAGGACGCGTTGGGGGCTAGCGGGAGAATCCTACGAGCAGTACTTC.

J is TRBJ2-2 and V is TRBV7-9; TRBD1 matches at 7 bases. CDR1 SEHNR and CDR2 FQNEAQ come from the germline V gene (reference sequence). The CDR3 is 16 amino acids. Germline trimming cut 5 bases from V and 7 bases from J; bases unmatched to any gene: 13. The DNA for the CDR3 is TGTGCCAGCAGCCCCCGGAAGGGGGCCTGGGGCGGGGAGCTGTTTTTT. Translation: CASSPRKGAWGGELFF.

The V call is TRBV27, the J call TRBJ2-7; D is possibly TRBD2 (5 bases). Germline CDR1 reads MNHEY; CDR2 reads SMNVEV (reference sequence). V gave up 5 bases and J gave up 2 bases, with 10 bases separating them. This CDR3 region has 13 residues. CDR3 sequence (DNA): TGTGCCAGCAGTGGAGGCGGTACCTACGAGCAGTACTTC. Translated: CASSGGGTYEQYF.

The V call is TRBV5-1, the J call TRBJ1-6; D gene ambiguous. Germline assignment: CDR1 SGHRS and CDR2 YFSETQ. The CDR3 length is 15 residues. V was trimmed by 9 bases and J by 6 bases, leaving 19 bases between them. For the CDR3, the DNA is TGCGCCAAAGAGGGCGGGCGGGGAGTTAATTCACCCCTCCACTTT. It codes for CAKEGGRGVNSPLHF.

The chain couples TRBV6-6 to TRBJ1-1, with D possibly being TRBD1 (5 bases). The germline gives CDR1 MNHNY, CDR2 SVGAGI (reference sequence). Trimming removed 5 bases at V and 1 base at J, with 11 bases between. The CDR3 extends over 14 amino acids. This chain's CDR3 is CASSGGAENTEAFF. DNA of the CDR3: TGTGCCAGCAGTGGGGGAGCGGAGAACACTGAAGCTTTCTTT.

The chain recombines TRBV7-9 with TRBJ2-3; TRBD2 is a possible D gene (5 bases). The CDR3 is 13 residues long. The V gene's germline CDR1 is SEHNR and CDR2 FQNEAQ (reference sequence). Trimming pared 8 bases from V and 2 bases from J, leaving 11 bases between. In DNA form, the CDR3 reads TGTGCCAGCTTAAGAGGGAACACAGATACGCAGTATTTT. Residues: CASLRGNTDTQYF.

The chain is built from TRBV28 and TRBJ1-4; 7 bases agree with TRBD1. This CDR3 spans 14 amino acids. Trimming removed 6 bases from V and 3 bases from J; junction bases left unmatched: 4. Germline V gene lookup returns CDR1 MDHEN and CDR2 SYDVKM. CDR3 nucleotide sequence: TGTGCCAGCAGGGAAGGGACAGCTAATGAAAAACTGTTTTTT. As protein: CASREGTANEKLFF.

The chain employs TRBV4-2 and TRBJ2-6; maybe TRBD1 (6 bases). Germline V CDR1 and CDR2: LGHNA, YNFKEQ. Trimming pared 4 bases from V and 0 bases from J, leaving 19 bases between. CDR3 length equals 19 residues. This CDR3 is CASSPAGTRTFSGANVLTF. CDR3 DNA sequence: TGTGCCAGCAGCCCCGCCGGGACAAGGACCTTCTCTGGGGCCAACGTCCTGACTTTC.

The rearrangement joins TRBV30 to TRBJ2-1; 10 bases are a match to TRBD2. The V and J ends lost 0 bases and 7 bases, in that order; junction bases with no gene match: 3. CDR1 is GTSNPN, CDR2 SVGIG, per germline (reference sequence). The CDR3 covers 14 residues. This chain's CDR3 is CAWSVGSGRNEQFF. CDR3 DNA sequence: TGTGCCTGGAGTGTAGGTAGCGGGAGGAATGAGCAGTTCTTC. The entire variable domain, with the rest obtained from reference TRBV30 and TRBJ2-1, is as follows: SQTIHQWPATLVQPVGSPLSLECTVEGTSNPNLYWYRQAAGRGLQLLFYSVGIGQISSEVPQNLSASRPQDRQFILSSKKLLLSDSGFYLCAWSVGSGRNEQFFGPGTRLTVL.

V and J are TRBV5-1 and TRBJ2-2; 7 bases are shared with TRBD1. Looked up from germline, CDR1 is SGHRS and CDR2 is YFSETQ. There are 16 residues in the CDR3. Trimming cost V 4 bases and J 6 bases; bases outside gene matches: 12. CDR3: CASSTRQGMWPGELFF. CDR3 bases: TGCGCCAGCAGCACCAGACAGGGAATGTGGCCCGGGGAGCTGTTTTTT.

V and J are TRBV11-2 and TRBJ2-2, with TRBD2 as a possible D gene (5 bases). The length of the CDR3 is 14 residues. Germline CDR1 SGHAT, CDR2 FQNNGV. The V end lost 6 bases, the J end lost 8 bases, and 16 bases lay between the germline ends. DNA for the CDR3: TGTGCCAGCAGGCGCCTTCGCGGCGGGGGGGAGCTGTTTTTT. Protein: CASRRLRGGGELFF. Full variable domain (missing parts from reference TRBV11-2 and TRBJ2-2): EAGVAQSPRYKIIEKRQSVAFWCNPISGHATLYWYQQILGQGPKLLIQFQNNGVVDDSQLPKDRFSAERLKGVDSTLKIQPAKLEDSAVYLCASRRLRGGGELFFGEGSRLTVL.

The chain couples TRBV10-3 to TRBJ1-2; tentatively, D is TRBD1 (6 bases). Germline CDR1 is ENHRY and CDR2 is SYGVKD. Trimming left V 8 bases short and J 3 bases short, with 13 bases between. This CDR3 comprises 13 residues. CDR3 region: CAISAGEDYGYTF. CDR3 in DNA: TGTGCCATCTCGGCAGGGGAGGACTATGGCTACACCTTC.

J is TRBJ1-2 and V is TRBV5-3, with 7 bases matching TRBD1. TRBV5-3 carries the ORF label, with uncertain function. V lost 3 bases, J lost 5 bases, and 4 bases stayed unmatched. The CDR3 length is 13 residues. CDR3: CARSWGQTYGYTF. CDR3 DNA: TGTGCCAGAAGCTGGGGACAGACATATGGCTACACCTTC.